Below are 4 T cell receptor beta chains sequenced from a single sample in a study of shared clonotypes between healthy human individuals (dated by TCRdb to 2018 to 2021). CD8 naive samples were CD45RO-negative cells positively selected for CCR7, giving a CD45RA+CCR7+ population that excluded TemRA cells. Libraries were constructed by the immunoSEQ multiplex PCR assay. The immuneACCESS repertoire file appears here via TCRdb, limited to in-frame rearrangements. These files lack a portion of the clones; in checked studies, under half of the deficit traces to unresolved V genes, and the cause of the others is not known. The sample table shows about 2.1 million clones, and around 93% are seen once. The biggest ten clones account for about 1.7% of the sample. Sequenced input: naive CD8+ T cells from PBMCs. The cell subset or site label here, explained by the study, means: CD45RA+CCR7+. The receptors shown here come from a man between 18 and 29 years old in good health. Some clones in this sample may be carry-over from other donors' samples.

The chain carries TRBV6-1 and TRBJ2-7, with D maybe TRBD1 (6 bases). The CDR3 is made up of 14 amino acids. CDR1 and CDR2 (germline): MNHNS, SASEGT. Trimming removed 2 bases at V and 3 bases at J, with 11 bases between. The CDR3 sequence: CASSEYLRGYEQYF. CDR3 nucleotides: TGTGCCAGCAGTGAATACCTCAGGGGCTACGAGCAGTACTTC.

The chain combines TRBV7-2 with TRBJ2-5, with D possibly being TRBD1 or TRBD2 (5 bases each). V dropped 4 bases and J dropped 5 bases, with 17 bases sitting between them. Germline values: CDR1 SGHTA, CDR2 FQGNSA. The CDR3 sequence is 15 residues long. Here the CDR3 DNA reads TGTGCCAGCAGCTCGCAATTGGGGACGGCGGAGACCCAGTACTTC. This translates into CASSSQLGTAETQYF.

The chain recombines TRBV9 with TRBJ2-7, with D possibly matching TRBD2 (5 bases). Trimming cost V 4 bases and J 3 bases, with 17 bases left between them. From germline, CDR1 is SGDLS and CDR2 YYNGEE. This CDR3 comprises 15 residues. The CDR3 region is CASSLHPGFGYEQYF. The DNA for the CDR3 is TGTGCCAGCAGCCTCCACCCGGGATTTGGCTACGAGCAGTACTTC.

The rearrangement uses TRBV7-8 and TRBJ2-1; 10 bases line up with TRBD2. Germline V gene sequence: CDR1 SGHVS, CDR2 FQNEAQ. V shed 5 bases, J shed 9 bases, and the junction held 19 bases outside the gene matches. This CDR3 has 18 amino acids. CDR3 in DNA: TGTGCCAGCAGCCGGGGGGTAGCGGGAGGACTACTAACAGGTGAGCAGTTCTTC. This gives the protein CASSRGVAGGLLTGEQFF.